One sample yielded the 14 T cell receptor beta chains listed below, sequenced in a study of blood T cell repertoires in COVID-19. Only in-frame clones appear in the TCRdb table, and some are missing; sequencing was by immunoSEQ multiplex PCR. The data contain roughly 250,000 clones, 80% to 85% of them singletons. The sample consisted of peripheral blood. These receptors came from a person aged 65 to 85 with COVID-19, enrolled during active disease.

The gene calls are TRBV7-9 and TRBJ1-2; unclear D gene. The CDR3 runs 18 residues. Deletions cut 4 bases from V and 0 bases from J, with 21 bases between. Germline V gene sequence: CDR1 SEHNR, CDR2 FQNEAQ (reference sequence). CDR3 protein: CASSSSALRGPANYGYTF. Written as DNA, the CDR3 is TGTGCCAGCAGCTCCTCGGCCCTACGCGGTCCAGCTAACTATGGCTACACCTTC. Full variable domain (missing parts from reference TRBV7-9 and TRBJ1-2): DTGVSQNPRHKITKRGQNVTFRCDPISEHNRLYWYRQTLGQGPEFLTYFQNEAQLEKSRLLSDRFSAERPKGSFSTLEIQRTEQGDSAMYLCASSSSALRGPANYGYTFGSGTRLTVV.

The V and J genes are TRBV6-6 and TRBJ1-3, with 7 bases that match TRBD1. Germline values: CDR1 MNHNY, CDR2 SVGAGI (reference sequence). Unmatched junction bases numbered 4, after V lost 7 bases and J lost 1 base. This CDR3 is 14 amino acids long. The CDR3 is CASNRDRSGNTIYF. CDR3 bases: TGTGCCAGCAATCGGGACAGATCTGGAAACACCATATATTTT.

The chain has TRBV21-1 and TRBJ1-5. TRBV21-1 corresponds to a pseudogene. This CDR3 has 15 residues. CDR3 in DNA: TGTGCCAGCAGTGGGGGGATGGTTTGCGATCAGCCCCAGCATTTT. Translation: CASSGGMVCDQPQHF.

CDR3 in amino acids: CASRSGQGITDTQYF. The CDR3 nucleotides are TGCGCCAGCAGGAGCGGACAGGGGATCACAGATACGCAGTATTTT. The chain is built from TRBV4-3 and TRBJ2-3; 9 bases line up with TRBD1. Germline V gene data show CDR1 as LGHNA and CDR2 as YSLEER. This CDR3 region has 15 residues. Losses at the gene ends were 6 bases for V and 2 bases for J; bases not matched to a gene: 6.

The chain employs TRBV2 and TRBJ2-2, with TRBD2 matching over 11 bases. Germline values: CDR1 SNHLY, CDR2 FYNNEI. The ends lost 5 bases at V and 4 bases at J; junction bases unmatched: 12. The CDR3 is 18 residues long. The CDR3 DNA reads TGTGCCAGCAGTTCTATAGCGGGAGGGCCAGTTAGCACCGGGGAGCTGTTTTTT. Its protein product is CASSSIAGGPVSTGELFF.

The chain couples TRBV7-2 to TRBJ1-5; D possibly corresponds to TRBD1 (5 bases). The germline V gene encodes CDR1 SGHTA and CDR2 FQGNSA. The CDR3 is 16 residues long. With 5 bases removed from V and 1 base from J, the gap between germline ends came to 15 bases. The CDR3 nucleotides are TGTGCCAGCAGCGATGGTCGGGGGGGAAGCAATCAGCCCCAGCATTTT. Translated: CASSDGRGGSNQPQHF. Drawing the rest from reference TRBV7-2 and TRBJ1-5, the complete variable domain is GAGVSQSPSNKVTEKGKDVELRCDPISGHTALYWYRQSLGQGLEFLIYFQGNSAPDKSGLPSDRFSAERTGGSVSTLTIQRTQQEDSAVYLCASSDGRGGSNQPQHFGDGTRLSIL.

The rearrangement uses TRBV28 and TRBJ1-5; 11 nucleotides agree with TRBD1. This CDR3 comprises 16 residues. The trim removed 6 bases at V and 7 bases at J, leaving 11 bases unmatched. The germline CDR1 and CDR2 sequences are MDHEN and SYDVKM. CDR3 in amino acids: CASRPRGQGAVQPQHF. As DNA, the CDR3 is TGTGCCAGCAGACCCCGAGGACAGGGGGCTGTACAGCCCCAGCATTTT.

Here the CDR3 DNA reads TGCAGCGGAACTGGGACACAGGGGGCCGAGCAGTACTTC. This gives the protein CSGTGTQGAEQYF. The V gene is TRBV29-1, the J gene TRBJ2-7; TRBD1 matches at 9 bases. Germline CDR1 SQVTM, CDR2 ANQGSEA. The CDR3 extends over 13 amino acids. Losses at the gene ends were 7 bases for V and 6 bases for J; bases not matched to a gene: 10.

This chain connects TRBV27 to TRBJ1-4; 7 positions match TRBD1. V dropped 6 bases and J dropped 4; count of bases not matched to a gene: 11. This CDR3 is built from 16 residues. The V gene's germline CDR1 is MNHEY and CDR2 SMNVEV (reference sequence). This chain's CDR3 is CASRRGTAGNNEKLFF. CDR3 in DNA: TGTGCCAGCAGGAGGGGGACAGCCGGAAATAATGAAAAACTGTTTTTT.

The V call is TRBV7-2, the J call TRBJ1-2; perhaps TRBD1 as D (6 bases). Trimming cost V 4 bases and J 2 bases, with 11 bases left between them. In germline, CDR1 is SGHTA, CDR2 FQGNSA. This CDR3 has 14 residues. CDR3 coding DNA: TGTGCCAGCAGCTCCCCCGGGACAAACTATGGCTACACCTTC. Its protein is CASSSPGTNYGYTF. Based on the CDR3 plus reference TRBV7-2 and TRBJ1-2, the full variable domain is GAGVSQSPSNKVTEKGKDVELRCDPISGHTALYWYRQSLGQGLEFLIYFQGNSAPDKSGLPSDRFSAERTGGSVSTLTIQRTQQEDSAVYLCASSSPGTNYGYTFGSGTRLTVV.

The chain uses TRBV5-4 and TRBJ2-6, with 8 bases lining up with TRBD2. This CDR3 has 16 amino acids. V lost 6 bases, J lost 4 bases, and 9 bases stayed unmatched. In germline, CDR1 is SGHNT, CDR2 YYREEE (reference sequence). The CDR3 nucleotides are TGTGCCAGCACCCCCGGGGGGGCGAACGGGGCCAACGTCCTGACTTTC. It encodes CASTPGGANGANVLTF.

V is TRBV14 and J is TRBJ1-4; the D gene is possibly TRBD1 (5 bases). Germline CDR1 is SGHDN and CDR2 is FVKESK. The V end lost 1 base, the J end lost 5 bases, and 17 bases lay between the germline ends. The CDR3 has 17 amino acids. DNA of the CDR3: TGTGCCAGCAGCCAAGTGCATTTGGCCCCAGGGAATGAAAAACTGTTTTTT. Translation gives CASSQVHLAPGNEKLFF.

The V call is TRBV9, the J call TRBJ1-4; TRBD1 might be the D (5 bases). V gave up 0 bases and J gave up 7 bases, with 16 bases separating them. The CDR3 consists of 16 residues. Germline loops: CDR1 SGDLS, CDR2 YYNGEE. CDR3 region: CASSVGAGIRGEKLFF. CDR3 nucleotide sequence: TGTGCCAGCAGCGTAGGTGCAGGGATCCGTGGTGAAAAACTGTTTTTT.

The chain combines TRBV4-1 with TRBJ2-1, with TRBD2 identical over 11 bases. Germline assignment: CDR1 MGHRA and CDR2 YSYEKL. V shed 4 bases, J shed 9 bases, and the junction held 8 bases outside the gene matches. This CDR3 has 15 amino acids. CDR3 coding DNA: TGCGCCAGCAGCCTTGCTAGCGGGAGGAATGGTGAGCAGTTCTTC. Translating gives CASSLASGRNGEQFF.